This T cell receptor beta chain emerged from a study of T cells in women clearing cervical HPV infection. Concerning this clone itself: Read sequence stops 3 residues before the CDR3 end, and the germline J gene provides the missing end.

The protocol was immunoSEQ multiplex PCR, while the TCRdb copy is restricted to in-frame clones and leaves out a portion. The table lists roughly 28,000 clones. The CDR3 contains 15 residues. The V and J ends lost 2 bases and 9 bases, in that order; junction bases with no gene match: 10. CDR1 SGHAT and CDR2 FQNNGV come from the germline V gene. Sequenced input: blood buffy coat. This sequence originates from a woman between 18 and 75 years old with a cervical HPV16 infection that either progressed to CIN3+ or cleared (not recorded which). The V and J genes are TRBV11-2 and TRBJ2-1; 7 nucleotides match TRBD1. The part of the CDR3 DNA that was read is TGTGCCAGCAGCTTATCTGACAGGGCGAAGAGTGAG. It is translated as CASSLSDRAKSE. The full CDR3 protein is CASSLSDRAKSEQFF.